The rows below give T cell receptor beta chains drawn from one sample of a study of technical replicates of blood from several donors. Using immunoSEQ multiplex PCR, the repertoire was profiled, and TCRdb retains in-frame clones only, with some absent. The repertoire holds around 57,000 clones, with roughly 94% as singletons. Sequencing used T cells isolated from PBMCs. The receptors originated from a human donor in good health. Both conserved end residues are part of each CDR3. The order of the fields is clone size, J gene, D gene, V gene, CDR3 protein, CDR3 DNA. The D gene is left open where the match is weak. A row's size may be missing; if present it is once, few, many or a size class.

clone_size: NA
j_call: TRBJ2-2
d_call: TRBD2
v_call: TRBV5-4
cdr3_aa: CASSLGGVGNTGELFF
cdr3_nt: TGTGCCAGCAGTTTGGGGGGGGTCGGGAACACCGGGGAGCTGTTTTTT

clone_size: NA
j_call: TRBJ2-5
d_call: TRBD2
v_call: TRBV6-6
cdr3_aa: CASSPSPSSGKETQYF
cdr3_nt: TGTGCCAGCAGCCCTAGCCCCTCTAGCGGAAAAGAGACCCAGTACTTC

clone_size: NA
j_call: TRBJ1-3
d_call: NA
v_call: TRBV29-1
cdr3_aa: CSFLDLRDTIYF
cdr3_nt: TGCAGCTTCCTAGACCTCCGGGACACCATATATTTT

clone_size: NA
j_call: TRBJ2-7
d_call: NA
v_call: TRBV7-6
cdr3_aa: CASSPGVRGTSYEQYF
cdr3_nt: TGTGCCAGCAGCCCAGGGGTAAGGGGGACCTCCTACGAGCAGTACTTC

clone_size: NA
j_call: TRBJ2-5
d_call: NA
v_call: TRBV7-9
cdr3_aa: CASSLELRAGATEAQYF
cdr3_nt: TGTGCCAGCAGCTTAGAGCTACGGGCAGGGGCAACCGAGGCCCAGTACTTC

clone_size: NA
j_call: TRBJ1-2
d_call: NA
v_call: TRBV18
cdr3_aa: CASSPAGNYGYTF
cdr3_nt: TGTGCCAGCTCACCGGCAGGGAACTATGGCTACACCTTC

clone_size: NA
j_call: TRBJ1-2
d_call: TRBD1
v_call: TRBV29-1
cdr3_aa: CSVDPRRGQTANYGYTF
cdr3_nt: TGCAGCGTTGATCCTAGGAGGGGACAGACTGCTAACTATGGCTACACCTTC

clone_size: NA
j_call: TRBJ1-2
d_call: NA
v_call: TRBV6-5
cdr3_aa: CASSYFQAFGYTF
cdr3_nt: TGTGCCAGCAGTTACTTTCAGGCCTTTGGCTACACCTTC

clone_size: NA
j_call: TRBJ1-4
d_call: TRBD1
v_call: TRBV6-6
cdr3_aa: CASSSTGTGVVKLFF
cdr3_nt: TGTGCCAGCAGTAGCACCGGGACAGGGGTTGTAAAACTGTTTTTT

clone_size: NA
j_call: TRBJ1-1
d_call: TRBD1
v_call: TRBV6-5
cdr3_aa: CASSRIRGDTEAFF
cdr3_nt: TGTGCCAGCAGTCGGATCAGGGGGGACACTGAAGCTTTCTTT

clone_size: NA
j_call: TRBJ1-5
d_call: NA
v_call: TRBV9
cdr3_aa: CASSVGGQYSNQPQHF
cdr3_nt: TGTGCCAGCAGCGTAGGTGGGCAGTATAGCAATCAGCCCCAGCATTTT

clone_size: NA
j_call: TRBJ2-7
d_call: TRBD2
v_call: TRBV28
cdr3_aa: CASRASGGAYEQYF
cdr3_nt: TGTGCCAGCAGGGCTAGCGGGGGGGCCTACGAGCAGTACTTC

clone_size: NA
j_call: TRBJ2-2
d_call: NA
v_call: TRBV11-2
cdr3_aa: CASSPQAGLYTGELFF
cdr3_nt: TGTGCCAGCAGCCCCCAGGCTGGCTTGTACACCGGGGAGCTGTTTTTT

clone_size: NA
j_call: TRBJ2-5
d_call: TRBD2
v_call: TRBV9
cdr3_aa: CASSVRPMQLAGSETQYF
cdr3_nt: TGTGCCAGCAGCGTTCGACCGATGCAACTAGCGGGTAGTGAGACCCAGTACTTC

clone_size: NA
j_call: TRBJ2-1
d_call: TRBD2
v_call: TRBV15
cdr3_aa: CATLLGEGYNEQFF
cdr3_nt: TGTGCCACCTTATTGGGGGAGGGGTACAATGAGCAGTTCTTC

clone_size: NA
j_call: TRBJ2-5
d_call: NA
v_call: TRBV7-6
cdr3_aa: CASSPHPSTLETQYF
cdr3_nt: TGTGCCAGCAGCCCCCACCCGTCCACTCTTGAGACCCAGTACTTC

clone_size: once
j_call: TRBJ1-1
d_call: TRBD1
v_call: TRBV19
cdr3_aa: CASTLRGRGRRTEAFF
cdr3_nt: TGTGCCAGTACCCTAAGGGGCAGGGGGCGACGGACTGAAGCTTTCTTT

clone_size: NA
j_call: TRBJ1-1
d_call: NA
v_call: TRBV29-1
cdr3_aa: CSVGQGLGTEAFF
cdr3_nt: TGCAGCGTTGGTCAGGGGCTGGGCACTGAAGCTTTCTTT

clone_size: few
j_call: TRBJ1-5
d_call: NA
v_call: TRBV12-5
cdr3_aa: CASGLGQGAYQPQHF
cdr3_nt: TGTGCTAGTGGTTTGGGCCAGGGTGCTTATCAGCCCCAGCATTTT

clone_size: NA
j_call: TRBJ2-1
d_call: TRBD2
v_call: TRBV5-4
cdr3_aa: CASSLAALGAGAKGQFF
cdr3_nt: TGTGCCAGCAGCTTGGCGGCGCTGGGAGCGGGAGCAAAGGGGCAGTTCTTC

clone_size: NA
j_call: TRBJ2-2
d_call: NA
v_call: TRBV5-1
cdr3_aa: CASKEAPFSGELFF
cdr3_nt: TGCGCCAGCAAAGAGGCCCCCTTCTCCGGGGAGCTGTTTTTT

clone_size: NA
j_call: TRBJ2-3
d_call: TRBD2
v_call: TRBV29-1
cdr3_aa: CSLEASGGWQDTQYF
cdr3_nt: TGCAGCCTTGAAGCTAGCGGGGGCTGGCAAGATACGCAGTATTTT

clone_size: NA
j_call: TRBJ1-2
d_call: TRBD1
v_call: TRBV7-6
cdr3_aa: CASSLVAGGDGYTF
cdr3_nt: TGTGCCAGCAGCTTAGTAGCAGGGGGTGATGGCTACACCTTC

clone_size: NA
j_call: TRBJ1-2
d_call: TRBD1
v_call: TRBV5-1
cdr3_aa: CASSSLQGSNYGYTF
cdr3_nt: TGCGCCAGCAGCTCCCTACAGGGGAGTAACTATGGCTACACCTTC

clone_size: NA
j_call: TRBJ1-2
d_call: NA
v_call: TRBV5-6
cdr3_aa: CASSFKQADYGYTF
cdr3_nt: TGTGCCAGCAGCTTTAAACAGGCGGACTATGGCTACACCTTC

clone_size: once
j_call: TRBJ2-7
d_call: NA
v_call: TRBV7-8
cdr3_aa: CASSRNYRAGQFITSYEQYF
cdr3_nt: TGTGCCAGCAGCCGAAACTATCGGGCGGGGCAGTTTATCACATCCTACGAGCAGTACTTC

clone_size: NA
j_call: TRBJ2-7
d_call: NA
v_call: TRBV5-6
cdr3_aa: CASSIGGLGEQYF
cdr3_nt: TGTGCCAGCAGCATAGGAGGGTTGGGCGAGCAGTACTTC

clone_size: NA
j_call: TRBJ1-2
d_call: NA
v_call: TRBV13
cdr3_aa: CASSLSTGQGRANYGYTF
cdr3_nt: TGTGCCAGCAGCTTGTCGACGGGACAAGGGCGAGCAAACTATGGCTACACCTTC

clone_size: NA
j_call: TRBJ2-1
d_call: NA
v_call: TRBV5-4
cdr3_aa: CASSFSNNEQFF
cdr3_nt: TGTGCCAGCAGCTTTTCTAACAATGAGCAGTTCTTC

clone_size: NA
j_call: TRBJ2-7
d_call: TRBD2
v_call: TRBV11-2
cdr3_aa: CASSLYRAGGPYEQYF
cdr3_nt: TGTGCCAGCAGCTTATATCGGGCGGGAGGGCCGTACGAGCAGTACTTC

clone_size: NA
j_call: TRBJ1-2
d_call: NA
v_call: TRBV7-8
cdr3_aa: CASSSGISNYGYTF
cdr3_nt: TGTGCCAGCAGTTCAGGGATTTCTAACTATGGCTACACCTTC

clone_size: NA
j_call: TRBJ2-5
d_call: NA
v_call: TRBV14
cdr3_aa: CASSRLLGVETQYF
cdr3_nt: TGTGCCAGCAGCCGCCTCCTAGGAGTGGAGACCCAGTACTTC

clone_size: once
j_call: TRBJ2-5
d_call: NA
v_call: TRBV29-1
cdr3_aa: CSVEKQGYETQYF
cdr3_nt: TGCAGCGTTGAGAAGCAGGGTTATGAGACCCAGTACTTC

clone_size: NA
j_call: TRBJ1-5
d_call: NA
v_call: TRBV18
cdr3_aa: CASSSRGSLQGNQPQHF
cdr3_nt: TGTGCCAGCTCATCACGAGGGTCCCTCCAAGGCAATCAGCCCCAGCATTTT

clone_size: NA
j_call: TRBJ1-3
d_call: NA
v_call: TRBV7-9
cdr3_aa: CASSQSGQISGNTIYF
cdr3_nt: TGTGCCAGCAGCCAGAGCGGACAGATCTCTGGAAACACCATATATTTT

clone_size: once
j_call: TRBJ2-1
d_call: TRBD1
v_call: TRBV5-6
cdr3_aa: CASSATGTGYNEQFF
cdr3_nt: TGTGCCAGCAGCGCGACCGGGACAGGGTACAATGAGCAGTTCTTC